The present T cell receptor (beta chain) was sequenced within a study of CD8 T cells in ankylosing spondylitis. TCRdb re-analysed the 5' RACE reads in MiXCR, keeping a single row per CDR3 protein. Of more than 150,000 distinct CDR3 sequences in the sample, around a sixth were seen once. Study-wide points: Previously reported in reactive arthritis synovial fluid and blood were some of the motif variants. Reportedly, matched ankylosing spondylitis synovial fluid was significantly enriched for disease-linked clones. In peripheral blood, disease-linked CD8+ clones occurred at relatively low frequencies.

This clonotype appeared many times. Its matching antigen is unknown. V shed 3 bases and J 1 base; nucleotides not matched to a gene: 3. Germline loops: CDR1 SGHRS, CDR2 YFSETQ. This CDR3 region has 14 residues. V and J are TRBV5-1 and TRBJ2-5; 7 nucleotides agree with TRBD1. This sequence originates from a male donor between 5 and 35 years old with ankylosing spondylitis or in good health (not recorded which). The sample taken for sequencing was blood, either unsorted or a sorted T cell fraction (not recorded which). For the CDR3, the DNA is TGCGCCAGCAGCTCCCGGGACAGCCAAGAGACCCAGTACTTC. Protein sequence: CASSSRDSQETQYF.